This entry is about one TCR beta chain. Its antigen is not known. CDR1 is SEHNR, CDR2 FQNEAQ, per germline (reference sequence). The length of the CDR3 is 14 residues. V was pared by 5 bases and J by 0 bases, with 10 bases between. Sequenced by immunoSEQ multiplex PCR; TCRdb stores in-frame clones only, minus some. Of about 130,000 clones in the sample, around 90% are singletons; the top ten hold nearly 4.5%. This entry is derived from a study of T cell responses to AZD1222 COVID-19 vaccine. Points from the study as a whole: At baseline, just five to seven AZD1222 recipients tested seropositive.

This receptor was obtained from an adult in good health. V gene TRBV7-9 combines with J gene TRBJ1-1; tentatively, D is TRBD1 (6 bases). The sequences come from peripheral blood, collected on day 0 of MenACWY control vaccination. In DNA form, the CDR3 reads TGTGCCAGCAGCCCCACAGGGCTGAACACTGAAGCTTTCTTT. Translation: CASSPTGLNTEAFF.